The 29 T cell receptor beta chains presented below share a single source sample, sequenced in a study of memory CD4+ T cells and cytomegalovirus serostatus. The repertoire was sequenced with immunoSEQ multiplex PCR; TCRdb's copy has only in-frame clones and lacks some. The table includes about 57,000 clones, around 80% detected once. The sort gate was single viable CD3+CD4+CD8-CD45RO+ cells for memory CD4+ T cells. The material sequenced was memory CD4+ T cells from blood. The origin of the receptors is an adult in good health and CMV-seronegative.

The CDR3 DNA reads as TGTGCCAGTAGTCGGACAGGGAACTATGGCTACACCTTC. It specifies CASSRTGNYGYTF. The V gene is TRBV19, the J gene TRBJ1-2; 8 nucleotides line up with TRBD1. CDR3 length: 13 amino acids. Germline V lookup: CDR1 LNHDA, CDR2 SQIVND (reference sequence). Trimming at V came to 5 bases and at J to 2 bases, leaving 1 base not matched to a gene. Complete variable domain (other parts from reference TRBV19 and TRBJ1-2): DGGITQSPKYLFRKEGQNVTLSCEQNLNHDAMYWYRQDPGQGLRLIYYSQIVNDFQKGDIAEGYSVSREKKESFPLTVTSAQKNPTAFYLCASSRTGNYGYTFGSGTRLTVV.

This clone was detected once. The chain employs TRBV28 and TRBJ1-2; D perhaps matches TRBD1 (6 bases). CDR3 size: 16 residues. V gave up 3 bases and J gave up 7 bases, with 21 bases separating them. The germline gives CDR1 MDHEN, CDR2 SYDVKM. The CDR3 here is CASSFGGARPPGGYTF. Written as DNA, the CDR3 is TGTGCCAGCAGTTTTGGGGGGGCGCGCCCGCCCGGTGGCTACACCTTC.

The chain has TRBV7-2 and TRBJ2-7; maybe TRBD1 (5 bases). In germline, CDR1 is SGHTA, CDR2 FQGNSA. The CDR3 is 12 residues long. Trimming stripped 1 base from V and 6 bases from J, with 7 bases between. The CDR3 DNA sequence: TGTGCCAGCAGCTTAGGGGGCACCGAGCAGTACTTC. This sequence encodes CASSLGGTEQYF.

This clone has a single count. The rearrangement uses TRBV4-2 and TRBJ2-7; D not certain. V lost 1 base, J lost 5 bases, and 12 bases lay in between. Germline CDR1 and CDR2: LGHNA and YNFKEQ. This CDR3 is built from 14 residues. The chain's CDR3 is CASSQGTSMDEQYF. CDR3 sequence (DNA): TGTGCCAGCAGCCAAGGAACGAGCATGGACGAGCAGTACTTC.

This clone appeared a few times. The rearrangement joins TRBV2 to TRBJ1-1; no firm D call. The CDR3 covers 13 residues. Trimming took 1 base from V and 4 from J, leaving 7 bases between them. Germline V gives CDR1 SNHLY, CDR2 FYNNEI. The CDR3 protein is CASSEVRGTEAFF. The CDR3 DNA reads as TGTGCCAGCAGTGAAGTGCGGGGCACTGAAGCTTTCTTT.

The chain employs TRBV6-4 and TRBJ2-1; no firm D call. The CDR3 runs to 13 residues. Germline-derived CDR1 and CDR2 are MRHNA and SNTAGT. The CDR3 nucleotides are TGTGCTATGGGTTTCAAGTCCTACAATGAGCAGTTCTTC. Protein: CAMGFKSYNEQFF.

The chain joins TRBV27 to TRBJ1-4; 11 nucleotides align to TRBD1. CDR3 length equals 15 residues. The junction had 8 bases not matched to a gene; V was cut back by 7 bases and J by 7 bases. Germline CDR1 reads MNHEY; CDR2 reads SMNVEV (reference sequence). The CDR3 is CASKKRGTGGEKLFF. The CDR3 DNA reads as TGTGCCAGCAAAAAAAGGGGGACAGGGGGTGAAAAACTGTTTTTT.

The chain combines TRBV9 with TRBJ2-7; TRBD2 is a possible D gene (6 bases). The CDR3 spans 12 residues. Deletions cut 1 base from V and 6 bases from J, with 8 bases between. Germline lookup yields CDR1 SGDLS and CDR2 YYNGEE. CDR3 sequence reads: CASSVWGGEQYF. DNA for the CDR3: TGTGCCAGCAGCGTATGGGGAGGCGAGCAGTACTTC.

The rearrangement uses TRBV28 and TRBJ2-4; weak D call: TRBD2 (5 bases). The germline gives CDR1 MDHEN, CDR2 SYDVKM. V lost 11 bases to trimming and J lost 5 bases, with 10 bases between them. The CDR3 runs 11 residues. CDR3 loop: CASGVENIQYF. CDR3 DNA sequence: TGTGCCTCCGGGGTAGAAAACATTCAGTACTTC.

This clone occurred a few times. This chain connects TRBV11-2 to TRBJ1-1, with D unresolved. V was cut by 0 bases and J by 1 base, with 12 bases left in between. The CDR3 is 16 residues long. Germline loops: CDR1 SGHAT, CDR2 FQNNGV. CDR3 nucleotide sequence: TGTGCCAGCAGCTTAGAGTTCGGGAGGAGGAACACTGAAGCTTTCTTT. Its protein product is CASSLEFGRRNTEAFF.

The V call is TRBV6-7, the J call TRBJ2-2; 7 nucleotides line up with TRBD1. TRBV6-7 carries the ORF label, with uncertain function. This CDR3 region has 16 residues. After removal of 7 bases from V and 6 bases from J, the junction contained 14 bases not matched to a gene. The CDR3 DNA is TGTGCCAGCAATCGCAGCACAGGGGAATGTGCCGGGGAGCTGTTTTTT. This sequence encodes CASNRSTGECAGELFF.

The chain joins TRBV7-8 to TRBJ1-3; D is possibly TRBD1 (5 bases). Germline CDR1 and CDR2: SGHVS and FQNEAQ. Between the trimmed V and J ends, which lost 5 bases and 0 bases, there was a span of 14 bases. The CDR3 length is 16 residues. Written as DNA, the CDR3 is TGTGCCAGCAGCGTGGGACGTAAGAGCTCTGGAAACACCATATATTTT. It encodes CASSVGRKSSGNTIYF.

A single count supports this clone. CDR3 in DNA: TGTGCCAGCAGCAAAAGACAGCCATATAATTCACCCCTCCACTTT. Encoded protein: CASSKRQPYNSPLHF. The V call is TRBV21-1, the J call TRBJ1-6; the tabulated D call, TRBD1, remains unverified against the DNA. TRBV21-1 is flagged as a pseudogene. The CDR3 consists of 15 residues.

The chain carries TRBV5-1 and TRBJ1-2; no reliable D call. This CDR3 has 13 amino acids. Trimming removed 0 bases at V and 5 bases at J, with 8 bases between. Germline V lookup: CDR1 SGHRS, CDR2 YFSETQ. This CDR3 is CASSLDGRYGYTF. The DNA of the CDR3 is TGCGCCAGCAGCTTGGACGGTCGGTATGGCTACACCTTC.

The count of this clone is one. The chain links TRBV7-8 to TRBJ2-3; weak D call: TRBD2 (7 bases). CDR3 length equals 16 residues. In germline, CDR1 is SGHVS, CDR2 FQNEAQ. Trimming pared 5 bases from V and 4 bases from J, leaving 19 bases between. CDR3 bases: TGTGCCAGCAGCGCTACTGGGGGGGCCCGGCCAGATACGCAGTATTTT. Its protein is CASSATGGARPDTQYF.

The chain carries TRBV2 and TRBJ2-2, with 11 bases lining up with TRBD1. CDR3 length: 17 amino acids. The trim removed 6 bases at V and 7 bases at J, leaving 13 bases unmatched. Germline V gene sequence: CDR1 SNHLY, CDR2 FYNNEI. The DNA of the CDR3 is TGTGCCAGCAGGGGCGGACAGGGGGCGGGAACGAACGGGGAGCTGTTTTTT. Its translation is CASRGGQGAGTNGELFF.

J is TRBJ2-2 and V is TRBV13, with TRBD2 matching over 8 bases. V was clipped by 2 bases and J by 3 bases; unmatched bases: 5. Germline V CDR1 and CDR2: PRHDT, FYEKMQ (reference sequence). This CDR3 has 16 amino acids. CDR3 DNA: TGTGCCAGCAGCTTAACAGCGGGAGTGTACACCGGGGAGCTGTTTTTT. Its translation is CASSLTAGVYTGELFF.

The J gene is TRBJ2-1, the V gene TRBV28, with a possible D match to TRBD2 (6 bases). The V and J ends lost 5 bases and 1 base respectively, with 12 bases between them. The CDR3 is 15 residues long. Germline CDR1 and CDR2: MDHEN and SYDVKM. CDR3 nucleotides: TGTGCCAGCAGTCCACGACTAGTTTCCTACAATGAGCAGTTCTTC. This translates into CASSPRLVSYNEQFF.

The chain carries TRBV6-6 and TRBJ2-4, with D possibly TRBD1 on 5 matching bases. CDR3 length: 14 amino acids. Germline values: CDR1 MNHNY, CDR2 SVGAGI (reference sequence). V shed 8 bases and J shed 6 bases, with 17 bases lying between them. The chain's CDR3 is CASSAQGRGNIQYF. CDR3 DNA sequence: TGTGCCAGCTCGGCCCAGGGAAGGGGAAACATTCAGTACTTC.

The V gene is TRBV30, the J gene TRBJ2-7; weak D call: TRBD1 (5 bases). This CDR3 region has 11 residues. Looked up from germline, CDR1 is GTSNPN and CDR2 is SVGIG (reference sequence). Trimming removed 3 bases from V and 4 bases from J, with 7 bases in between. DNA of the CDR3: TGTGCCTGGAGCTCAGGGTACGAGCAGTACTTC. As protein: CAWSSGYEQYF.

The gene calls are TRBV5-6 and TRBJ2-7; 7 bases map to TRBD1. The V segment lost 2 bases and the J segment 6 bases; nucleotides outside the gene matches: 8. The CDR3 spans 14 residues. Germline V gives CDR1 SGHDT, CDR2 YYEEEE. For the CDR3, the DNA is TGTGCCAGCAGCTTTACAGGGGCATTGGGCGAGCAGTACTTC. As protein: CASSFTGALGEQYF.

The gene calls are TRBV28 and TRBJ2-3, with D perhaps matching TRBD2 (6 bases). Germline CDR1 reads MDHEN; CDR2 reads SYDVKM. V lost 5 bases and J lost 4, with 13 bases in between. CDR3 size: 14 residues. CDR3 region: CASSPRAGPDTQYF. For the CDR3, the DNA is TGTGCCAGCAGTCCAAGGGCGGGGCCAGATACGCAGTATTTT.

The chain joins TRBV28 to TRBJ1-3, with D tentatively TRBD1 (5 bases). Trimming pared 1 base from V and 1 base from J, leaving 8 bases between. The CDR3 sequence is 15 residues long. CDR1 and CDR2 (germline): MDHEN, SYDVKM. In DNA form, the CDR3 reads TGTGCCAGCAGTTTATCACAGGTGTCTGGAAACACCATATATTTT. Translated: CASSLSQVSGNTIYF.

DNA of the CDR3: TGCGCCAGCAGCCTGGACAGGCCCACAGATACGCAGTATTTT. Its protein product is CASSLDRPTDTQYF. The rearrangement uses TRBV5-1 and TRBJ2-3, with 7 bases matching TRBD1. V lost 4 bases and J lost 2; bases outside the gene matches: 4. This CDR3 comprises 14 residues. In germline, CDR1 is SGHRS, CDR2 YFSETQ.

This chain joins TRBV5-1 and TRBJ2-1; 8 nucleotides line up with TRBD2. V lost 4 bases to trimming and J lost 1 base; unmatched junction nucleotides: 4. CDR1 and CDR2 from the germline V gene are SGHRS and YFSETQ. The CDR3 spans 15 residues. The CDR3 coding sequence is TGCGCCAGCAGCCGCAGCGGGAGTTCCTACAATGAGCAGTTCTTC. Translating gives CASSRSGSSYNEQFF.

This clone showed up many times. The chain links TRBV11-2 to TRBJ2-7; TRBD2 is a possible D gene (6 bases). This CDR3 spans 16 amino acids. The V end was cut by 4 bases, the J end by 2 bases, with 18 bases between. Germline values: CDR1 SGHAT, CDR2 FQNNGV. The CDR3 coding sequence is TGTGCCAGCAGCTCGCTTGGGGGGTACAAGGCCTACGAGCAGTACTTC. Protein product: CASSSLGGYKAYEQYF.

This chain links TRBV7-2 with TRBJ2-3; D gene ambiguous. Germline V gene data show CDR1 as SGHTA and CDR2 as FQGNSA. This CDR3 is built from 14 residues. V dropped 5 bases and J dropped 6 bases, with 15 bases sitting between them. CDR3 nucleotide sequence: TGTGCCAGCAGCCCCCAAGGCGTGGGGGATACGCAGTATTTT. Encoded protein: CASSPQGVGDTQYF.

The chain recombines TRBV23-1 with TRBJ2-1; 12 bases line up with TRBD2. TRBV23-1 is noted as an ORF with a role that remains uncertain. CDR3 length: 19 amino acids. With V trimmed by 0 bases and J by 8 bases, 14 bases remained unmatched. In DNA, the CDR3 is TGCGCCAGCAGTCAATCCCCCCTAGCGGGGGGGCCGGGAAGGGATGAGCAGTTCTTC. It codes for CASSQSPLAGGPGRDEQFF.

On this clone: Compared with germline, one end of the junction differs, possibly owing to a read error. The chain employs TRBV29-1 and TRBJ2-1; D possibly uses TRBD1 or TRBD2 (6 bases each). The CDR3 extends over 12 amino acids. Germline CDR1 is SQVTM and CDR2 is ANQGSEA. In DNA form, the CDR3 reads TGCAGCGTTGAAGATAGCGGCCGGACAGACATCTTC. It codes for CSVEDSGRTDIF.